This TCR beta chain came from a study of blood T cell repertoires in COVID-19. Study summary: Both acute and convalescent COVID-19 samples were obtained from the United States, Italy and Spain. From T cells, B-cell-depleted T cells, or PBMCs came the material, which was cDNA or gDNA.

In the original workflow: It was from reference gene primer amplification that nucleated cell counts were estimated. Sequencing used immunoSEQ multiplex PCR; TCRdb keeps in-frame clones, though not all of them. V and J calls and clone size are as listed in that table; D and trimming were resolved from the DNA. The table records just over 50,000 clones, more than 75% of them present only once. The CDR3 sequence is 15 residues long. Germline V gives CDR1 MNHEY, CDR2 SVGAGI. Trimming took 0 bases from V and 0 from J, leaving 8 bases between them. The TCR sequence derives from a human donor with active COVID-19. The donor label of this sample is uncertain. V is TRBV6-5 and J is TRBJ1-1; D may be TRBD1 (5 bases). The sequencing sample was made of peripheral blood. The CDR3, as DNA: TGTGCCAGCAGTTACTCAAGACAGTTGAACACTGAAGCTTTCTTT. Its protein product is CASSYSRQLNTEAFF.